These T cell receptor beta chains were read from a single sample in a study of shared T cell receptors in the human thymus. Produced via immunoSEQ multiplex PCR; TCRdb's table is partial and in-frame only. The sample contains 540,000 or so clones, around 82% of which appear only once. These sequences were also reported in another study, on human thymus T cells.

Sequenced: thymocytes. The receptors come from a boy younger than two with a congenital heart defect. The CDR3 runs from the conserved cysteine through the conserved F or W. The order of the fields is V gene, D gene, J gene, clone size, CDR3 protein, CDR3 DNA. The D gene is left open where the match is weak. Clone sizes are given selectively: once, few, many, or a class where the clone is expanded.

>TRBV5-4|NA|TRBJ1-3|NA
CASSFSQGAGNTIYF
TGTGCCAGCAGCTTTTCACAGGGTGCTGGAAACACCATATATTTT
>TRBV7-8|TRBD1|TRBJ1-1|NA
CASSQDRGLKDTEAFF
TGTGCCAGCAGCCAGGACAGGGGGCTGAAGGACACTGAAGCTTTCTTT
>TRBV27|TRBD2|TRBJ2-7|few
CASSPNSGNSYEQYF
TGTGCCAGCAGTCCCAATAGCGGGAACTCCTACGAGCAGTACTTC
>TRBV27|NA|TRBJ1-1|NA
CASVGGTNTEAFF
TGTGCCAGCGTGGGGGGTACCAACACTGAAGCTTTCTTT
>TRBV5-1|TRBD2|TRBJ2-5|NA
CASSIGLARETQYF
TGCGCCAGCAGCATAGGACTAGCCAGGGAGACCCAGTACTTC
>TRBV29-1|NA|TRBJ2-7|few
CSVSGTYEQYF
TGCAGCGTTAGCGGAACCTACGAGCAGTACTTC
>TRBV29-1|NA|TRBJ2-7|NA
CSVEDREQYF
TGCAGCGTTGAAGACAGAGAGCAGTACTTC
>TRBV18|NA|TRBJ2-6|NA
CASSPPGGTGANVLTF
TGTGCCAGCTCACCACCTGGCGGGACGGGGGCCAACGTCCTGACTTTC
>TRBV5-1|TRBD1|TRBJ2-7|NA
CASSPPPGQGAYEQYF
TGCGCCAGCAGCCCTCCACCGGGACAGGGGGCCTACGAGCAGTACTTC
>TRBV4-1|TRBD2|TRBJ2-1|NA
CASSQDHDRTSEGYNEQFF
TGCGCCAGCAGCCAAGATCACGATAGGACTAGCGAAGGGTACAATGAGCAGTTCTTC
>TRBV7-8|TRBD1|TRBJ1-5|NA
CASSPSDRGLGQPQHF
TGTGCCAGCAGCCCATCGGACAGGGGGCTCGGTCAGCCCCAGCATTTT
>TRBV6-4|TRBD1|TRBJ1-2|NA
CATTRDRSYGYTF
TGTGCCACCACTCGGGACAGATCCTATGGCTACACCTTC
>TRBV19|NA|TRBJ1-5|NA
CASSMVVERIDQPQHF
TGTGCCAGTAGTATGGTAGTCGAGCGGATTGATCAGCCCCAGCATTTT
>TRBV6-1|TRBD2|TRBJ2-5|NA
CASSEAASGSFQETQYF
TGTGCCAGCAGTGAAGCGGCTAGCGGGAGCTTCCAAGAGACCCAGTACTTC
>TRBV7-9|NA|TRBJ1-2|once
CASSFPRPGGDGYTF
TGTGCCAGCAGCTTTCCTCGGCCTGGCGGTGACGGCTACACCTTC
>TRBV9|NA|TRBJ2-2|NA
CASSVGDPGGELFF
TGTGCCAGCAGCGTCGGAGATCCCGGCGGGGAGCTGTTTTTT
>TRBV6-1|NA|TRBJ2-7|NA
CASSMEGRFEQYF
TGTGCCAGCAGTATGGAGGGGAGGTTCGAGCAGTACTTC
>TRBV4-1|TRBD2|TRBJ2-2|NA
CASSRAAGGRPTGELFF
TGCGCCAGCAGCCGGGCAGCGGGAGGGCGCCCAACCGGGGAGCTGTTTTTT
>TRBV29-1|TRBD1|TRBJ2-7|few
CSVEVSGRSTGGPEQYF
TGCAGCGTTGAAGTTTCGGGACGATCGACAGGGGGCCCCGAGCAGTACTTC
>TRBV5-6|TRBD1|TRBJ1-1|NA
CASQKDRNKGAFF
TGTGCCAGCCAAAAGGACAGGAATAAAGGAGCTTTCTTT
>TRBV27|TRBD1|TRBJ2-5|NA
CASSNRQGAKTQYF
TGTGCCAGCAGTAACAGACAGGGGGCGAAGACCCAGTACTTC
>TRBV7-8|TRBD1|TRBJ1-1|NA
CASIPGQGGPNTEAFF
TGTGCCAGCATACCAGGACAGGGGGGACCGAACACTGAAGCTTTCTTT
>TRBV6-1|NA|TRBJ2-3|NA
CASTQGGGWTDTQYF
TGTGCCAGCACCCAAGGGGGGGGTTGGACAGATACGCAGTATTTT
>TRBV5-1|TRBD1|TRBJ2-2|NA
CASSSPPRQGVTGELFF
TGCGCCAGCAGCTCCCCTCCCCGACAGGGGGTCACCGGGGAGCTGTTTTTT
>TRBV4-2|NA|TRBJ1-2|once
CASSQDPRQGGYTF
TGTGCCAGCAGCCAAGATCCAAGGCAGGGAGGCTACACCTTC
>TRBV30|TRBD2|TRBJ2-7|NA
CAWSALAGVDEQYF
TGTGCCTGGAGCGCACTAGCGGGGGTCGACGAGCAGTACTTC